The T cell receptor beta chain under discussion was sequenced for a study of early T cells in non-severe SARS-CoV-2 infection. There are 16 residues in the CDR3. Germline V gene data show CDR1 as SGHAT and CDR2 as FQNNGV. With 0 bases removed from V and 7 bases from J, the gap between germline ends came to 18 bases. This clonotype was seen at least ten times. Individual cDNA molecules were tagged with unique molecular identifiers, the study reported. A single record per CDR3 protein comes from TCRdb applying MiXCR to the 5' RACE reads. Of some 60,000 distinct CDR3 sequences listed, around an eighth are singletons.

The material sequenced was whole blood. The V gene is TRBV11-2, the J gene TRBJ2-5, with TRBD2 as a possible D gene (6 bases). This TCR came from an adult who was a healthcare worker with PCR-confirmed SARS-CoV-2 infection or an uninfected control (not recorded which). The CDR3 coding sequence is TGTGCCAGCAGCTTAGATTTAGGGGAGGCGCCAAGGACCCAGTACTTC. It specifies CASSLDLGEAPRTQYF. The variable domain in full, with the rest retrieved from reference TRBV11-2 and TRBJ2-5, is EAGVAQSPRYKIIEKRQSVAFWCNPISGHATLYWYQQILGQGPKLLIQFQNNGVVDDSQLPKDRFSAERLKGVDSTLKIQPAKLEDSAVYLCASSLDLGEAPRTQYFGPGTRLLVL.